A single sample gave rise to the 21 T cell receptor beta chains below, sequenced in a study of a mutant IDH1 vaccine in newly diagnosed glioma. The time point: baseline, week 1 (first vaccination visit). Sample treatment: pre-vaccination baseline after standard-of-care therapy. TCRdb's copy holds only in-frame clones and misses some; the assay was immunoSEQ multiplex PCR. The sample lists 23,000 or so clones; roughly 90% were seen once. Source: PBMCs, taken from a glioma patient treated with radiotherapy, temozolomide or both. These TCRs come from a man aged 25-45 years with glioma.

The rearrangement joins TRBV29-1 to TRBJ2-7, with D perhaps matching TRBD1 (5 bases). Germline V gene lookup returns CDR1 SQVTM and CDR2 ANQGSEA. This CDR3 comprises 12 residues. The V end lost 3 bases, the J end lost 0 bases, and 6 bases lay between the germline ends. As DNA, the CDR3 is TGCAGCGTTGACACAGGCTCCTACGAGCAGTACTTC. Residues: CSVDTGSYEQYF.

The chain links TRBV25-1 to TRBJ1-4; D ambiguous. The length of the CDR3 is 16 residues. CDR1 is MGHDK, CDR2 SYGVNS, per germline. The V gene lost 9 bases and the J gene lost 0 bases, with 17 bases spanning the gap. This CDR3 reads CASTTGGHSTNEKLFF. The CDR3 nucleotides read TGTGCCAGTACTACGGGAGGGCATTCAACTAATGAAAAACTGTTTTTT.

V and J are TRBV7-8 and TRBJ1-2; 11 nucleotides match TRBD1. V lost 5 bases, J lost 5 bases, and 10 bases stayed unmatched. CDR1 and CDR2 (germline): SGHVS, FQNEAQ. The CDR3 loop spans 16 amino acids. The chain's CDR3 is CASSRDRGKTSYGYTF. The CDR3, as DNA: TGTGCCAGCAGCAGGGACAGGGGGAAAACTTCATATGGCTACACCTTC.

The gene calls are TRBV14 and TRBJ2-1; 8 nucleotides agree with TRBD2. CDR3 length: 16 amino acids. Germline CDR1 SGHDN, CDR2 FVKESK. Trimming cost V 4 bases and J 8 bases; bases outside gene matches: 13. The DNA of the CDR3 is TGTGCCAGCAGCCCAGGAGCGGGAGTGGAGGGCCATGAGCAGTTCTTC. This gives the protein CASSPGAGVEGHEQFF.

About this clone itself: One end of the junction is discordant with germline, which a read error may explain. V and J are TRBV18 and TRBJ2-7, with D possibly matching TRBD2 (5 bases). The CDR3 loop spans 14 amino acids. Germline lookup yields CDR1 KGHSH and CDR2 LQKENI. The CDR3 here is CASSPRIRGYEQYF. CDR3 coding DNA: TGTGCCAGCTCCCCACGTATCCGGGGCTACGAGCAGTACTTC.

The rearrangement uses TRBV28 and TRBJ2-6; unclear D gene. The length of the CDR3 is 18 residues. The V gene's germline CDR1 is MDHEN and CDR2 SYDVKM. Trimming took off 3 bases at V and 0 bases at J, with 15 bases between the two ends. CDR3 residues: CASSFESGSSSGANVLTF. DNA for the CDR3: TGTGCCAGCAGTTTTGAGTCTGGGTCCTCCTCTGGGGCCAACGTCCTGACTTTC.

V usage is TRBV19 and J usage is TRBJ1-1; 12 nucleotides align to TRBD1. The CDR3 has 14 residues. The ends lost 9 bases at V and 4 bases at J; junction bases unmatched: 6. The germline V gene encodes CDR1 LNHDA and CDR2 SQIVND (reference sequence). The CDR3 region has the DNA TGTGCCAGGGGACAGGGGGCGCGCTCCACTGAAGCTTTCTTT. Its translation: CARGQGARSTEAFF.

This clone has a single count. The chain's CDR3 is CASSVGQGANYGYTF. CDR3 bases: TGTGCCAGTAGTGTGGGACAGGGAGCTAACTATGGCTACACCTTC. The V and J genes are TRBV19 and TRBJ1-2, with TRBD1 matching over 9 bases. The germline gives CDR1 LNHDA, CDR2 SQIVND (reference sequence). The trim removed 5 bases at V and 0 bases at J, leaving 4 bases unmatched. This CDR3 comprises 15 residues. The whole variable domain, filled in from reference TRBV19 and TRBJ1-2, reads DGGITQSPKYLFRKEGQNVTLSCEQNLNHDAMYWYRQDPGQGLRLIYYSQIVNDFQKGDIAEGYSVSREKKESFPLTVTSAQKNPTAFYLCASSVGQGANYGYTFGSGTRLTVV.

This clone has a single count. The rearrangement uses TRBV5-1 and TRBJ1-2; D is possibly TRBD1 (6 bases). Germline V gene lookup returns CDR1 SGHRS and CDR2 YFSETQ. V was pared by 3 bases and J by 0 bases, with 9 bases between. The CDR3 covers 14 residues. This CDR3 reads CASSSGTTNYGYTF. CDR3 DNA sequence: TGCGCCAGCAGCTCCGGGACAACTAACTATGGCTACACCTTC.

The chain recombines TRBV5-1 with TRBJ1-3; the D is unclear. Trimming cost V 4 bases and J 4 bases, with 12 bases left between them. CDR1 is SGHRS and CDR2 is YFSETQ in the germline V gene. CDR3 size: 14 residues. For the CDR3, the DNA is TGCGCCAGCAGCCTAGGCGGGCTCGGAAACACCATATATTTT. Translated: CASSLGGLGNTIYF.

The V call is TRBV15, the J call TRBJ2-3, with TRBD2 identical over 10 bases. V lost 8 bases and J lost 4; bases outside the gene matches: 15. CDR1 is LNHNV and CDR2 is YYDKDF in the germline V gene (reference sequence). CDR3 length equals 17 residues. CDR3 sequence: CATSTPGSGRGADTQYF. CDR3 nucleotides: TGTGCCACCTCAACCCCCGGGAGCGGGAGGGGGGCAGATACGCAGTATTTT.

The chain joins TRBV9 to TRBJ1-1; D unclear. Germline V lookup: CDR1 SGDLS, CDR2 YYNGEE. Trimming stripped 0 bases from V and 5 bases from J, with 8 bases between. This CDR3 contains 13 residues. DNA of the CDR3: TGTGCCAGCAGCGTAGGGGCAGCTACTGAAGCTTTCTTT. It encodes CASSVGAATEAFF.

The V and J genes are TRBV16 and TRBJ1-5, with 9 bases aligning to TRBD1. The CDR3 is made up of 14 amino acids. Germline V CDR1 and CDR2: KGHSY, FQNENV. V shed 4 bases, J shed 8 bases, and the junction held 6 bases outside the gene matches. Here the CDR3 reads CASSLGTGQKPQHF. The CDR3 nucleotides are TGTGCCAGCAGCCTTGGGACAGGGCAAAAGCCCCAGCATTTT.

V gene TRBV9 combines with J gene TRBJ2-1; 8 nucleotides line up with TRBD2. V trimming: 0 bases; J trimming: 15 bases; junction bases outside the gene matches: 11. The length of the CDR3 is 14 residues. Germline assignment: CDR1 SGDLS and CDR2 YYNGEE. In DNA, the CDR3 is TGTGCCAGCAGCGTAGAAAGGGCGGGAGGAGGTTTGTTCTTC. It is translated as CASSVERAGGGLFF.

The chain has TRBV7-9 and TRBJ1-2; D is unresolved. This CDR3 spans 10 amino acids. From germline, CDR1 is SEHNR and CDR2 FQNEAQ (reference sequence). The germline V and J ends were trimmed by 6 bases and 6 bases, with 5 bases remaining between them. The CDR3 coding sequence is TGTGCCAGCAGTCGTGATGGCTACACCTTC. As protein: CASSRDGYTF.

The genes are TRBV28 and TRBJ1-2; no definite D call. V was trimmed by 7 bases and J by 8 bases, leaving 11 bases between them. This CDR3 spans 11 amino acids. From germline, CDR1 is MDHEN and CDR2 SYDVKM. The DNA for the CDR3 is TGTGCCAGCACTGAAAGCGGGGGCTACACCTTC. It codes for CASTESGGYTF.

This rearrangement joins TRBV29-1 to TRBJ1-3; 7 bases align to TRBD1. V lost 7 bases, J lost 2 bases, and 11 bases stayed unmatched. The CDR3 is 15 amino acids. Germline-derived CDR1 and CDR2 are SQVTM and ANQGSEA. The CDR3 DNA follows: TGCAGCGCCACCTCAGTACAGGGGCCTGGAAACACCATATATTTT. Protein product: CSATSVQGPGNTIYF.

The rearrangement links TRBV2 to TRBJ2-2; 13 nucleotides match TRBD2. The CDR3 covers 15 residues. Unmatched junction bases numbered 3, after V lost 4 bases and J lost 7 bases. The germline gives CDR1 SNHLY, CDR2 FYNNEI. The CDR3 spells CASSALAGGNGELFF. The DNA for the CDR3 is TGTGCCAGCAGTGCACTAGCGGGAGGGAACGGGGAGCTGTTTTTT.

The chain recombines TRBV2 with TRBJ2-3; D call uncertain. Germline V gene sequence: CDR1 SNHLY, CDR2 FYNNEI. The CDR3 covers 14 residues. The V and J ends lost 4 bases and 2 bases respectively, with 10 bases between them. CDR3 sequence (DNA): TGTGCCAGCAGTGGGGTGTACCCCACAGATACGCAGTATTTT. Residues: CASSGVYPTDTQYF.

This chain joins TRBV7-9 and TRBJ1-2, with 9 bases that match TRBD1. After removal of 4 bases from V and 0 bases from J, the junction contained 3 bases not matched to a gene. The CDR3 contains 15 residues. Germline-derived CDR1 and CDR2 are SEHNR and FQNEAQ (reference sequence). The CDR3 DNA sequence: TGTGCCAGCAGCTCAAGGGACAGGGCTAACTATGGCTACACCTTC. Translating it yields CASSSRDRANYGYTF.

The chain employs TRBV5-4 and TRBJ2-7; 10 nucleotides agree with TRBD1. With V trimmed by 4 bases and J by 5 bases, 9 bases remained unmatched. This CDR3 has 15 amino acids. Germline CDR1 is SGHNT and CDR2 is YYREEE (reference sequence). CDR3 region: CASSGGGQGVDEQYF. DNA for the CDR3: TGTGCCAGCAGCGGGGGCGGACAGGGGGTAGACGAGCAGTACTTC.